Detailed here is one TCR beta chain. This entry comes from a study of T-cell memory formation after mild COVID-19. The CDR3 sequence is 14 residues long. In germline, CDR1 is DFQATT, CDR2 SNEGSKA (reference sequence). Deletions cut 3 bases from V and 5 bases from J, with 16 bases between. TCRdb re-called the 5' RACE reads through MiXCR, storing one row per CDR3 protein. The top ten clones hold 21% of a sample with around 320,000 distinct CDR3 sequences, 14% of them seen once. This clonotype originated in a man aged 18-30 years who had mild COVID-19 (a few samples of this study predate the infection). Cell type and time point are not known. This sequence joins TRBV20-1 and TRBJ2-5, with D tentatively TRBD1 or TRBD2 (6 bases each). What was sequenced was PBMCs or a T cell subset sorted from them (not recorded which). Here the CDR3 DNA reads TGCAGTGCTAGTATGGTCGGGGGCCGGGAGACCCAGTACTTC. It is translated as CSASMVGGRETQYF.